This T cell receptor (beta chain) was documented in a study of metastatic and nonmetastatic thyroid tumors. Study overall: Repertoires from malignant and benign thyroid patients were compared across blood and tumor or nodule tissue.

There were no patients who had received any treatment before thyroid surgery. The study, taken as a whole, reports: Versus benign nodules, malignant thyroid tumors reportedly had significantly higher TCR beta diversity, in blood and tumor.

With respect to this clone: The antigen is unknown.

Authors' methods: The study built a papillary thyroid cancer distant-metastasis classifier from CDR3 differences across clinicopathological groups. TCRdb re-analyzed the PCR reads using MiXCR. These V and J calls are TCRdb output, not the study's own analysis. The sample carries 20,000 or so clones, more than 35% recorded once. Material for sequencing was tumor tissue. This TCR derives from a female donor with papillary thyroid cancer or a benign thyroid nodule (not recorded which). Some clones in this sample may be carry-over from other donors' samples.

CDR3 nucleotides: TGCGCCAGCAGCTTGACAGGGTTGGGGGAGCAGTTCTTC. Translated: CASSLTGLGEQFF. This chain uses TRBV5-1 with TRBJ2-1, with a tentative D call TRBD1 (6 bases). Germline V gene sequence: CDR1 SGHRS, CDR2 YFSETQ. This CDR3 has 13 amino acids. V was shortened by 1 base and J by 10 bases, with 12 bases between the two germline ends.